These 27 T cell receptor beta chains share one sample of origin, sequenced in a study of shared clonotypes between healthy human individuals. Clones were sequenced by immunoSEQ multiplex PCR, and TCRdb holds only the in-frame ones, with some missing. The table has about 2,100,000 clones, roughly 91% seen once. In the naive CD8 group, cells lacked CD45RO and were positively selected for CCR7, so terminally differentiated effector memory CD45RA+ cells were left out. The specimen sequenced was naive CD8+ T cells from PBMCs. These TCRs come from a man younger than 35 in good health. Some clones in this sample may be carry-over from other donors' samples.

The chain combines TRBV18 with TRBJ2-2; no clear D. The CDR3 spans 16 residues. CDR1 and CDR2 (germline): KGHSH, LQKENI. The V end was cut by 6 bases, the J end by 6 bases, with 20 bases between. The CDR3 spells CASSPGDTSMAGELFF. DNA of the CDR3: TGTGCCAGCTCCCCTGGAGACACATCGATGGCCGGGGAGCTGTTTTTT.

In regard to this clone: Additional DNA sequences in this sample encode the identical CDR3. The chain carries TRBV9 and TRBJ2-2; D uncertain. The germline V gene encodes CDR1 SGDLS and CDR2 YYNGEE. Trimming removed 0 bases from V and 0 bases from J, with 6 bases in between. CDR3 length equals 15 residues. CDR3 protein: CASSVDRANTGELFF. The CDR3 DNA reads TGTGCCAGCAGCGTAGACCGAGCGAACACCGGGGAGCTGTTTTTT.

This chain connects TRBV19 to TRBJ1-5, with 9 bases aligning to TRBD1. V dropped 7 bases and J dropped 6; count of bases not matched to a gene: 10. This CDR3 spans 15 amino acids. CDR1 LNHDA and CDR2 SQIVND come from the germline V gene (reference sequence). The CDR3 protein is CASTYGTGLPQPQHF. DNA for the CDR3: TGTGCCAGTACCTACGGGACAGGGCTTCCTCAGCCCCAGCATTTT. Complete variable domain (other parts from reference TRBV19 and TRBJ1-5): DGGITQSPKYLFRKEGQNVTLSCEQNLNHDAMYWYRQDPGQGLRLIYYSQIVNDFQKGDIAEGYSVSREKKESFPLTVTSAQKNPTAFYLCASTYGTGLPQPQHFGDGTRLSIL.

V and J are TRBV28 and TRBJ2-1; D is ambiguous. The CDR3 spans 12 residues. V was cut by 5 bases and J by 2 bases, with 4 bases left in between. Germline loops: CDR1 MDHEN, CDR2 SYDVKM. CDR3 nucleotides: TGTGCCAGCAGTGACCCCTACAATGAGCAGTTCTTC. Translation gives CASSDPYNEQFF.

The chain carries TRBV28 and TRBJ2-2, with D uncertain. Deletions cut 3 bases from V and 5 bases from J, with 7 bases between. The CDR3 extends over 13 amino acids. Germline loops: CDR1 MDHEN, CDR2 SYDVKM. CDR3 sequence (DNA): TGTGCCAGCAGTTTCTCGCCTACCGGGGAGCTGTTTTTT. Amino acids: CASSFSPTGELFF.

The chain joins TRBV9 to TRBJ2-5; the match to TRBD2 covers 13 bases. The V gene end was trimmed by 1 base and the J gene end by 5 bases; junction bases not matched to a gene: 8. The germline V gene has CDR1 SGDLS and CDR2 YYNGEE. This CDR3 contains 17 residues. The CDR3 DNA sequence: TGTGCCAGCAGCGTAAAGGGACTAGCGGGATCAGGGGAGACCCAGTACTTC. It encodes CASSVKGLAGSGETQYF.

The gene calls are TRBV4-3 and TRBJ2-5; maybe TRBD1 (6 bases). V was cut by 4 bases and J by 4 bases, with 19 bases left in between. CDR3 length: 16 residues. Germline CDR1 is LGHNA and CDR2 is YSLEER. CDR3 region: CASSPYYGTFAETQYF. In DNA, the CDR3 is TGCGCCAGCAGCCCTTACTACGGGACATTTGCAGAGACCCAGTACTTC.

The chain recombines TRBV19 with TRBJ1-5; D call uncertain. The germline V and J ends were trimmed by 6 bases and 4 bases, with 13 bases remaining between them. The CDR3 contains 14 residues. The V gene's germline CDR1 is LNHDA and CDR2 SQIVND (reference sequence). This chain's CDR3 is CASRALDWNQPQHF. In DNA, the CDR3 is TGTGCCAGTAGGGCCCTGGACTGGAATCAGCCCCAGCATTTT.

V usage is TRBV7-2 and J usage is TRBJ2-5; D may be TRBD2 (6 bases). The germline V and J ends were trimmed by 2 bases and 0 bases, with 19 bases remaining between them. CDR3 length equals 18 residues. Looked up from germline, CDR1 is SGHTA and CDR2 is FQGNSA. CDR3 sequence: CASSLPTRQRANQETQYF. CDR3 in DNA: TGTGCCAGCAGCTTACCAACTAGGCAGCGGGCAAACCAAGAGACCCAGTACTTC. Full variable domain (outside the CDR3, taken from reference TRBV7-2 and TRBJ2-5): GAGVSQSPSNKVTEKGKDVELRCDPISGHTALYWYRQSLGQGLEFLIYFQGNSAPDKSGLPSDRFSAERTGGSVSTLTIQRTQQEDSAVYLCASSLPTRQRANQETQYFGPGTRLLVL.

The genes are TRBV7-6 and TRBJ1-1; 8 nucleotides match TRBD1. Unmatched junction bases numbered 7, after V lost 5 bases and J lost 2 bases. Germline V gene sequence: CDR1 SGHVS, CDR2 FNYEAQ. This CDR3 contains 15 residues. In nucleotides, the CDR3 is TGTGCCAGCAGCGTCCGAACAGGGGGAAACACTGAAGCTTTCTTT. This encodes CASSVRTGGNTEAFF.

The chain combines TRBV11-2 with TRBJ1-1, with D possibly being TRBD1 (5 bases). V lost 1 base, J lost 4 bases, and 13 bases lay in between. The CDR3 runs 15 residues. Germline-derived CDR1 and CDR2 are SGHAT and FQNNGV. The CDR3 coding sequence is TGTGCCAGCAGCTTAGGGTCAGCAGGGTCCACTGAAGCTTTCTTT. Its protein product is CASSLGSAGSTEAFF.

A note on this clone: This CDR3 is also generated by other DNA sequences in the sample. This chain joins TRBV5-6 and TRBJ2-5; 8 bases map to TRBD2. Germline V lookup: CDR1 SGHDT, CDR2 YYEEEE. The CDR3 has 14 residues. V lost 1 base to trimming and J lost 2 bases; unmatched junction nucleotides: 1. CDR3 DNA: TGTGCCAGCAGCTTGACTAGCGGTCAAGAGACCCAGTACTTC. Translating gives CASSLTSGQETQYF.

CDR3 in amino acids: CASSTTGTGLLAQHF. DNA for the CDR3: TGTGCCAGCAGTACTACAGGGACGGGGCTGTTGGCCCAGCATTTT. The chain is built from TRBV27 and TRBJ1-5; a weak D match, TRBD1 (6 bases). Germline V gives CDR1 MNHEY, CDR2 SMNVEV (reference sequence). Trimming stripped 5 bases from V and 11 bases from J, with 22 bases between. The CDR3 spans 15 residues.

The V gene is TRBV4-2, the J gene TRBJ2-1, with D possibly being TRBD2 (6 bases). Deletions cut 0 bases from V and 5 bases from J, with 14 bases between. This CDR3 is 16 amino acids long. Germline loops: CDR1 LGHNA, CDR2 YNFKEQ. In nucleotides, the CDR3 is TGTGCCAGCAGCCAAGATAGGCGACTAGGGAACAATGAGCAGTTCTTC. Its protein product is CASSQDRRLGNNEQFF.

The J gene is TRBJ1-1, the V gene TRBV20-1; tentatively, D is TRBD1 (5 bases). CDR3 size: 10 residues. Trimming removed 5 bases from V and 8 bases from J, with 9 bases in between. Per germline, CDR1 DFQATT and CDR2 SNEGSKA (reference sequence). CDR3 region: CSAVDSEAFF. In nucleotides, the CDR3 is TGCAGTGCTGTAGACAGCGAAGCTTTCTTT.

The chain combines TRBV11-2 with TRBJ2-5, with 7 bases fitting TRBD2. CDR1 and CDR2 (germline): SGHAT, FQNNGV. The CDR3 contains 16 residues. Trimming cost V 5 bases and J 3 bases; bases outside gene matches: 12. The CDR3: CASSDDGGSFKETQYF. Written as DNA, the CDR3 is TGTGCCAGCAGCGACGACGGCGGGAGCTTTAAAGAGACCCAGTACTTC.

The chain recombines TRBV5-1 with TRBJ2-7; 7 nucleotides match TRBD2. Germline values: CDR1 SGHRS, CDR2 YFSETQ. The CDR3 extends over 14 amino acids. Unmatched junction bases numbered 3, after V lost 1 base and J lost 2 bases. This CDR3 reads CASSLTAGAYEQYF. In DNA form, the CDR3 reads TGCGCCAGCAGCTTGACCGCGGGAGCCTACGAGCAGTACTTC.

The chain links TRBV9 to TRBJ2-2, with 10 bases aligning to TRBD1. The germline gives CDR1 SGDLS, CDR2 YYNGEE. Losses at the gene ends were 0 bases for V and 5 bases for J; bases not matched to a gene: 4. The length of the CDR3 is 16 residues. The CDR3 loop reads CASSVGGQGVTGELFF. CDR3 DNA: TGTGCCAGCAGCGTAGGCGGACAGGGGGTAACCGGGGAGCTGTTTTTT.

This clone was detected a few times. V is TRBV7-9 and J is TRBJ1-2; TRBD1 agrees at 9 bases. Germline CDR1 is SEHNR and CDR2 is FQNEAQ (reference sequence). This CDR3 spans 14 amino acids. After removal of 5 bases from V and 6 bases from J, the junction contained 7 bases not matched to a gene. This CDR3 is CASSVGQGSNGYTF. Written as DNA, the CDR3 is TGTGCCAGCAGCGTGGGACAGGGAAGTAATGGCTACACCTTC.

J is TRBJ2-3 and V is TRBV13; D assignment may be TRBD1 or TRBD2 (5 bases each). Deletions cut 1 base from V and 5 bases from J, with 10 bases between. This CDR3 is built from 14 residues. Per the germline V gene, CDR1 is PRHDT and CDR2 is FYEKMQ (reference sequence). The CDR3 here is CASSLVGERDTQYF. The DNA of the CDR3 is TGTGCCAGCAGCTTAGTGGGGGAGAGAGATACGCAGTATTTT. Filled out from reference TRBV13 and TRBJ2-3, the complete variable domain reads AAGVIQSPRHLIKEKRETATLKCYPIPRHDTVYWYQQGPGQDPQFLISFYEKMQSDKGSIPDRFSAQQFSDYHSELNMSSLELGDSALYFCASSLVGERDTQYFGPGTRLTVL.

The J gene is TRBJ2-7, the V gene TRBV4-1; 7 nucleotides line up with TRBD1. CDR1 MGHRA and CDR2 YSYEKL come from the germline V gene. The CDR3 covers 15 residues. With 1 base clipped from V and 2 bases from J, the junction kept 5 bases outside the gene matches. The CDR3 coding sequence is TGCGCCAGCAGCCAAGCCTGGGACAGAACCTACGAGCAGTACTTC. Translated, it gives CASSQAWDRTYEQYF.

CDR3 region: CASSFSNGEQYF. In DNA form, the CDR3 reads TGTGCCAGCAGTTTCTCGAACGGCGAGCAGTACTTC. This rearrangement joins TRBV27 to TRBJ2-7; D unresolved. Deletions cut 3 bases from V and 6 bases from J, with 9 bases between. The CDR3 covers 12 residues. The germline gives CDR1 MNHEY, CDR2 SMNVEV (reference sequence).

CDR3 sequence (DNA): TGTGCCACGCTCGAGCGGGAGGGCCTGTTCGGGCAGTACTTC. It is translated as CATLEREGLFGQYF. The V call is TRBV6-1, the J call TRBJ2-7, with TRBD2 matching over 10 bases. Trimming took 10 bases from V and 9 from J; bases not matched to a gene: 15. The length of the CDR3 is 14 residues. Germline V lookup: CDR1 MNHNS, CDR2 SASEGT.

The CDR3 region is CASSVSANSYNEQFF. In DNA, the CDR3 is TGTGCCAGCAGCGTTTCAGCGAACTCCTACAATGAGCAGTTCTTC. V and J are TRBV9 and TRBJ2-1, with D unresolved. Deletions cut 2 bases from V and 0 bases from J, with 9 bases between. The CDR3 contains 15 residues. CDR1 and CDR2 from the germline V gene are SGDLS and YYNGEE.

V is TRBV6-1 and J is TRBJ1-2, with D tentatively TRBD1 (5 bases). Germline V gives CDR1 MNHNS, CDR2 SASEGT. This CDR3 region has 14 residues. V was shortened by 5 bases and J by 2 bases, with 12 bases between the two germline ends. CDR3 protein: CASSRRDGNYGYTF. In nucleotides, the CDR3 is TGTGCCAGCAGTAGACGGGACGGCAACTATGGCTACACCTTC.

The chain uses TRBV7-2 and TRBJ2-5; D is uncertain. V shed 2 bases and J shed 2 bases, with 15 bases lying between them. Germline V gives CDR1 SGHTA, CDR2 FQGNSA. The CDR3 is made up of 16 amino acids. The CDR3 region has the DNA TGTGCCAGCAGCTTAATACGTATTAAAAAACAAGAGACCCAGTACTTC. It is translated as CASSLIRIKKQETQYF.

The chain recombines TRBV4-1 with TRBJ1-2, with a possible D match to TRBD1 (6 bases). The CDR3 extends over 15 amino acids. V was trimmed by 2 bases and J by 2 bases, leaving 12 bases between them. CDR1 is MGHRA, CDR2 YSYEKL, per germline. The CDR3 sequence: CASSQSQQGNYGYTF. The CDR3, as DNA: TGCGCCAGCAGCCAATCTCAACAGGGCAACTATGGCTACACCTTC.